This TCR beta chain was captured by sequencing in a study of CD8+ T cells in alopecia areata. The germline V and J ends were trimmed by 1 base and 8 bases, with 12 bases remaining between them. Germline V gene sequence: CDR1 SGHRS, CDR2 YFSETQ. CDR3 length: 13 amino acids. CD4+ and CD8+ T cells were sorted from PBMCs stained for CD3, CD4 and CD8. This clone was detected once. Its antigen is unknown. RNA was extracted and reverse transcribed into cDNA as the sequencing template. The assay was immunoSEQ multiplex PCR, and TCRdb's table has in-frame clones only and misses some. The sample includes around 120,000 clones, approximately 60% of them seen just once. Study findings and constraints: Scalp lesions, especially in alopecia totalis/universalis, had higher clonality than normal scalp. Sequenced scalp T cells also include alphabeta T cells resident in normal skin. Mice showed clearer TCR sharing than patients did, a gap that was possibly HLA-related.

The TCR comes from a human donor in good health. The J gene is TRBJ1-1, the V gene TRBV5-1, with D unresolved. Sequences were obtained from CD4+ T cells sorted from blood. CDR3 bases: TGCGCCAGCAGCTTGAGCCGAGGCAGGGAAGCTTTCTTT. As protein: CASSLSRGREAFF.